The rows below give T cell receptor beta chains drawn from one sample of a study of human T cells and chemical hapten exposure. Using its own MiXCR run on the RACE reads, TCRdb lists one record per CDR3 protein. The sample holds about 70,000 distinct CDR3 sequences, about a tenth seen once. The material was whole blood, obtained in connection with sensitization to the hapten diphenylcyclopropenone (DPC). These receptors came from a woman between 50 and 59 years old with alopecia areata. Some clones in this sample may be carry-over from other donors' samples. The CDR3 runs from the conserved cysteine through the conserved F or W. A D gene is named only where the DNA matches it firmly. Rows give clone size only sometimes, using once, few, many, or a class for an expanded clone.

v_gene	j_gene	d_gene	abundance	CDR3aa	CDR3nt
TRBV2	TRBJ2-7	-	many	CASSGVRVTSYEQYF	TGTGCCAGCAGTGGAGTCCGGGTTACCTCCTACGAGCAGTACTTC
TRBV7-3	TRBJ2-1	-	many	CASRRGGEREQFF	TGTGCCAGCAGGCGCGGCGGGGAACGTGAGCAGTTCTTC
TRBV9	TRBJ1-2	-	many	CASSPRQEVNYGYTF	TGTGCCAGCAGCCCGAGACAGGAAGTTAACTATGGCTACACCTTC
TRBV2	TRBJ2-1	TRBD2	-	CASSRAPSSSGHSYNEQFF	TGTGCCAGCAGTCGCGCGCCATCGTCTAGCGGGCACTCCTACAATGAGCAGTTCTTC
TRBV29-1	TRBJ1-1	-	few	CSVATSGTEAFF	TGCAGCGTTGCCACCTCGGGGACTGAAGCTTTCTTT
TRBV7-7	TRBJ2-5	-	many	CASSTVGRREETQYF	TGTGCTAGCAGCACCGTGGGCAGGAGAGAAGAGACCCAGTACTTC
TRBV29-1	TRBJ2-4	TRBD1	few	CSVVRQGVAKNIQYF	TGCAGCGTTGTAAGACAGGGAGTAGCCAAAAACATTCAGTACTTC
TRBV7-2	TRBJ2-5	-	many	CASSLERLEETQYF	TGTGCCAGCAGCTTAGAGAGGCTCGAAGAGACCCAGTACTTC
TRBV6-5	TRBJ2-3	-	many	CASSYGAVVDTQYF	TGTGCCAGCAGTTACGGCGCTGTAGTAGATACGCAGTATTTT
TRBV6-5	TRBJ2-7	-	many	CASSSAGGGTYEQYF	TGTGCCAGCAGTTCCGCCGGGGGCGGAACCTACGAGCAGTACTTC
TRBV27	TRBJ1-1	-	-	CASSKRANTEAFF	TGTGCCAGCAGTAAGCGGGCGAACACTGAAGCTTTCTTT
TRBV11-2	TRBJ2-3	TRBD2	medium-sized	CASSFSGRHTDTQYF	TGTGCCAGCAGCTTCAGCGGGAGGCACACAGATACGCAGTATTTT
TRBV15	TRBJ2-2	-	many	CATSSPQGGADTGELFF	TGTGCCACCAGCAGCCCCCAGGGCGGGGCGGACACCGGGGAGCTGTTTTTT
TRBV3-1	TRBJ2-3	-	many	CASSHPPDTDTQYF	TGTGCCAGCAGCCATCCCCCAGACACAGATACGCAGTATTTT
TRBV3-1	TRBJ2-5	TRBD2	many	CASSRFTSARKETQYF	TGTGCCAGCAGCCGTTTCACTAGCGCCCGAAAAGAGACCCAGTACTTC
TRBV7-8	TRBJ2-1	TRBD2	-	CASSSRITAGIDEQFF	TGTGCCAGCAGCTCTCGCATTACAGCGGGAATTGATGAGCAGTTCTTC
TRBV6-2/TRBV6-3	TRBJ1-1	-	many	CASSLPPRGLAEAFF	TGTGCCAGCAGCCTCCCCCCACGGGGGTTAGCTGAAGCTTTCTTT
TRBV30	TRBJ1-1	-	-	CAWSVGWLGEAFF	TGTGCCTGGAGTGTCGGATGGTTGGGAGAAGCTTTCTTT
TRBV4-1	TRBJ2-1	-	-	CASSHLNEQFF	TGCGCCAGCAGCCACTTAAATGAGCAGTTCTTC
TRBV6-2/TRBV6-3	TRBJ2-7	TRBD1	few	CASRHDRAEQYF	TGTGCCAGCAGACACGACAGGGCCGAGCAGTACTTC
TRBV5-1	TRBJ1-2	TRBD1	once	CASSPDRDNYGYTF	TGCGCCAGCAGCCCCGACAGGGATAACTATGGCTACACCTTC
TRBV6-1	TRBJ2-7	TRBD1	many	CASRPPGQGYEQYF	TGTGCCAGCAGACCACCGGGACAGGGTTACGAGCAGTACTTC
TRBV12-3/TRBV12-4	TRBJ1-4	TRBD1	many	CASSPGQGNEKLFF	TGTGCCAGCAGTCCGGGACAGGGGAATGAAAAACTGTTTTTT
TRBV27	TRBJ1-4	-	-	CASSPPGSEYIATNEKLFF	TGTGCCAGCAGTCCTCCCGGGAGCGAGTACATTGCAACTAATGAAAAACTGTTTTTT